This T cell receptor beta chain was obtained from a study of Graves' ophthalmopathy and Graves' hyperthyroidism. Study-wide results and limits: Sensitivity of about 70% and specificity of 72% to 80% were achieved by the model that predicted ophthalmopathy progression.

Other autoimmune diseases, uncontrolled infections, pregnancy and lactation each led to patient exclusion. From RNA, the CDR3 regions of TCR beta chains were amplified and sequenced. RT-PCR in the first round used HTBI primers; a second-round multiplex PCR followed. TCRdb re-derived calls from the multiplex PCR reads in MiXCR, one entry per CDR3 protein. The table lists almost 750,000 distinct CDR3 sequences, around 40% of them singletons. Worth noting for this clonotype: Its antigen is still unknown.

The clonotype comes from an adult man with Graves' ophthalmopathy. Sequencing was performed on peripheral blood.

The CDR3 protein is CAISDYGQGGQPQHF. As DNA, the CDR3 is TGTGCCATCAGTGACTACGGACAGGGAGGTCAGCCCCAGCATTTT. The chain couples TRBV10-3 to TRBJ1-5; 8 bases line up with TRBD1. CDR1 and CDR2 from the germline V gene are ENHRY and SYGVKD. The CDR3 extends over 15 amino acids. Trimming took 3 bases from V and 6 from J; bases not matched to a gene: 7.